A single count supports the clone carrying this TCR beta chain. The data originate from a study of blood T cell repertoires in COVID-19. The V segment lost 3 bases and the J segment 4 bases; nucleotides outside the gene matches: 7. CDR1 and CDR2 from the germline V gene are SGHRS and YFSETQ. CDR3 length equals 16 residues. The method was immunoSEQ multiplex PCR; TCRdb's version includes in-frame clones alone and lacks a portion of them. The sample lists about 61,000 clones, 85% to 90% occurring once. The sample taken for sequencing was peripheral blood. This chain uses TRBV5-1 with TRBJ2-3, with 11 bases aligning to TRBD2. The clonotype originates from a human donor in a cohort sampled during active COVID-19. The CDR3 sequence: CASSSLAGGIADTQYF. DNA for the CDR3: TGCGCCAGCAGCTCGCTAGCGGGGGGAATAGCAGATACGCAGTATTTT.